This T cell receptor beta chain was captured in a study of T cell responses to AZD1222 COVID-19 vaccine. Study outcomes and limitations: The span of vaccine-associated CD4 TCRs extended across spike, with dominance at 160-218 and 743-854. Donors were chiefly white British, with a greater number of females, and clonal diversity was perhaps underestimated.

Comments on this clone: Its matching antigen is unknown. The sample holds other DNA sequences that translate to the same CDR3.

TCRdb keeps only in-frame clones here, not all; method: immunoSEQ multiplex PCR. This table has fewer than 130,000 clones, about four fifths appearing once. The CDR3 consists of 12 residues. V was clipped by 3 bases and J by 4 bases, with 7 bases between them. Per germline, CDR1 ENHRY and CDR2 SYGVKD. This specimen was peripheral blood, taken on day 0 of AZD1222 vaccination. The V and J genes are TRBV10-3 and TRBJ2-7; the D is unclear. This receptor was obtained from an adult in good health. This chain's CDR3 is CAISDSGYEQYF. The CDR3 nucleotides read TGTGCCATCAGTGATTCTGGGTACGAGCAGTACTTC.